The 29 T cell receptor beta chains below all came from one sample that was sequenced in a study of T cell responses to AZD1222 COVID-19 vaccine (dated by TCRdb to the early 2020s). Library preparation employed the immunoSEQ multiplex PCR assay. TCRdb mirrors the immuneACCESS table, restricted to in-frame sequences. Some clones are absent from its copies; in checked studies, under half trace to an unresolved V gene, and the reason for the others is unknown. This sample is represented by 110,000 to 150,000 clones; around 93% of them were singletons. 7.5% to 9.5% of the sample lies in the top ten. The sample's time point label is to be understood as: baseline before first vaccination. Sequenced material: peripheral blood, taken on day 0 of AZD1222 vaccination. All receptors derive from an adult in good health.

The chain employs TRBV24-1 and TRBJ1-5; D might be TRBD1 (5 bases). The CDR3 runs 17 residues. Germline V lookup: CDR1 KGHDR, CDR2 SFDVKD. Trimming removed 9 bases at V and 0 bases at J, with 20 bases between. CDR3 coding DNA: TGTGCCACCGCCGAATCCCTAGGGGTCAATAGCAATCAGCCCCAGCATTTT. Protein: CATAESLGVNSNQPQHF.

The chain combines TRBV6-5 with TRBJ2-3; D uncertain. Trimming left V 8 bases short and J 7 bases short, with 10 bases between. Germline V gene sequence: CDR1 MNHEY, CDR2 SVGAGI. There are 11 residues in the CDR3. The CDR3 DNA is TGTGCCAGCTGGTTTGGCAATACGCAGTATTTT. Encoded protein: CASWFGNTQYF.

The chain couples TRBV4-1 to TRBJ2-7, with 11 bases matching TRBD1. Trimming at V came to 1 base and at J to 0 bases, leaving 2 bases not matched to a gene. CDR1 and CDR2 (germline): MGHRA, YSYEKL. CDR3 size: 16 residues. The CDR3 DNA follows: TGCGCCAGCAGCCAAGGCGGGACAGGGGGCTCCTACGAGCAGTACTTC. Translating gives CASSQGGTGGSYEQYF.

This clone was picked up one time. The V and J genes are TRBV28 and TRBJ1-2; no reliable D call. In germline, CDR1 is MDHEN, CDR2 SYDVKM. Trimming stripped 6 bases from V and 3 bases from J, with 14 bases between. CDR3 size: 14 residues. The CDR3 DNA sequence: TGTGCCAGCAGCCCCCCTTCCATGGACTATGGCTACACCTTC. Protein sequence: CASSPPSMDYGYTF.

The chain joins TRBV7-2 to TRBJ1-2, with 7 bases that match TRBD1. The CDR3 runs to 13 residues. Germline V gives CDR1 SGHTA, CDR2 FQGNSA. J gave up 5 bases and V 5 bases, and 5 bases lay outside the gene matches. CDR3 in amino acids: CASSKGGVYGYTF. CDR3 sequence (DNA): TGTGCCAGCAGCAAAGGGGGCGTTTATGGCTACACCTTC.

Details on this clone: The same CDR3 also results from other DNA sequences found in this sample. The chain carries TRBV18 and TRBJ2-2; tentatively, D is TRBD1 or TRBD2 (5 bases each). V was cut by 2 bases and J by 2 bases, with 9 bases left in between. The CDR3 consists of 15 residues. CDR1 is KGHSH, CDR2 LQKENI, per germline. The CDR3 spells CASSPEGSNTGELFF. CDR3 bases: TGTGCCAGCTCACCAGAGGGGAGTAACACCGGGGAGCTGTTTTTT.

The chain is built from TRBV6-2 or TRBV6-3 and TRBJ2-5; 7 nucleotides agree with TRBD1. CDR3 length equals 14 residues. V lost 5 bases and J lost 8; bases outside the gene matches: 11. CDR1 is MNHEY, CDR2 SVGEGT, per germline. Written as DNA, the CDR3 is TGTGCCAGCAGTCCCCGGACAGGTTTGGTTACCCAGTACTTC. Its protein is CASSPRTGLVTQYF.

The chain combines TRBV2 with TRBJ1-1; D is unresolved. V was trimmed by 3 bases and J by 5 bases, leaving 10 bases between them. The CDR3 spans 13 residues. The germline gives CDR1 SNHLY, CDR2 FYNNEI. CDR3 bases: TGTGCCAGCAGTGACAGTGAGTGGACTGAAGCTTTCTTT. It translates to CASSDSEWTEAFF.

The chain combines TRBV6-6 with TRBJ1-2, with 9 bases that match TRBD1. V dropped 1 base and J dropped 5; count of bases not matched to a gene: 2. CDR1 MNHNY and CDR2 SVGAGI come from the germline V gene (reference sequence). The CDR3 is made up of 14 amino acids. DNA of the CDR3: TGTGCCAGCAGTTACTGGGACAGGGTATATGGCTACACCTTC. Its protein is CASSYWDRVYGYTF.

The chain uses TRBV19 and TRBJ1-2; no clear D. V was shortened by 1 base and J by 6 bases, with 6 bases between the two germline ends. Germline V gene data show CDR1 as LNHDA and CDR2 as SQIVND (reference sequence). The CDR3 consists of 12 residues. In nucleotides, the CDR3 is TGTGCCAGTAGTATAGGTGGGGATGGCTACACCTTC. This encodes CASSIGGDGYTF.

The chain combines TRBV10-3 with TRBJ2-5; a possible D gene is TRBD1 (5 bases). CDR1 and CDR2 (germline): ENHRY, SYGVKD. CDR3 length equals 14 residues. The V end lost 2 bases, the J end lost 5 bases, and 12 bases lay between the germline ends. This chain's CDR3 is CAISERMSGETQYF. In DNA, the CDR3 is TGTGCCATCAGTGAGCGGATGTCAGGGGAGACCCAGTACTTC.

The gene calls are TRBV7-6 and TRBJ1-1; D unresolved. Germline values: CDR1 SGHVS, CDR2 FNYEAQ. The V and J ends lost 4 bases and 0 bases respectively, with 6 bases between them. The CDR3 has 13 residues. The CDR3 loop reads CASSSQMNTEAFF. The CDR3 DNA sequence: TGTGCCAGCAGCTCCCAAATGAACACTGAAGCTTTCTTT.

The rearrangement links TRBV28 to TRBJ1-1; D is undetermined. CDR3 size: 10 residues. Germline V CDR1 and CDR2: MDHEN, SYDVKM. V dropped 10 bases and J dropped 1 base, with 4 bases sitting between them. In DNA form, the CDR3 reads TGTGCCACGAAGAACACTGAAGCTTTCTTT. Amino acid sequence: CATKNTEAFF.

The V call is TRBV7-2, the J call TRBJ2-7; no firm D call. Germline V gene sequence: CDR1 SGHTA, CDR2 FQGNSA. This CDR3 has 13 residues. V shed 5 bases and J shed 6 bases, with 14 bases lying between them. The CDR3 is CASSPPVWGEQYF. In DNA form, the CDR3 reads TGTGCCAGCAGCCCCCCTGTTTGGGGCGAGCAGTACTTC.

V usage is TRBV3-1 (or the pseudogene TRBV3-2) and J usage is TRBJ1-2; D possibly corresponds to TRBD1 (5 bases). Germline V CDR1 and CDR2: LGHDT, YNNKEL (reference sequence). Trimming took off 0 bases at V and 7 bases at J, with 9 bases between the two ends. The length of the CDR3 is 13 residues. CDR3 nucleotide sequence: TGTGCCAGCAGCCAAGAAAGGGGATTTGGCTACACCTTC. Its protein is CASSQERGFGYTF.

The CDR3 sequence is CASGLVGNGQRMQKGKSPLHF. The DNA for the CDR3 is TGTGCTAGTGGTTTGGTAGGTAACGGGCAAAGGATGCAAAAGGGAAAATCACCCCTCCACTTT. V is TRBV12-5 and J is TRBJ1-6; no firm D call. With 0 bases removed from V and 10 bases from J, the gap between germline ends came to 31 bases. The length of the CDR3 is 21 residues. The germline V gene encodes CDR1 LGHNT and CDR2 FRNRAP.

The rearrangement uses TRBV2 and TRBJ1-5; 10 bases are shared with TRBD1. Germline V gene data show CDR1 as SNHLY and CDR2 as FYNNEI. Germline trimming cut 0 bases from V and 5 bases from J; bases unmatched to any gene: 4. This CDR3 has 16 amino acids. CDR3 in DNA: TGTGCCAGCAGTGAAGCGGAGACAGGGGGCGATCAGCCCCAGCATTTT. Protein sequence: CASSEAETGGDQPQHF.

CDR3 in amino acids: CASSALQEAGYTF. The CDR3 nucleotides read TGTGCCAGCTCAGCTTTACAGGAGGCTGGCTACACCTTC. This chain uses TRBV18 with TRBJ1-2; D possibly corresponds to TRBD1 (5 bases). Trimming removed 5 bases from V and 7 bases from J, with 14 bases in between. The germline V gene has CDR1 KGHSH and CDR2 LQKENI. This CDR3 is built from 13 residues.

The V gene is TRBV4-2, the J gene TRBJ1-5; D unclear. V dropped 5 bases and J dropped 6 bases, with 17 bases sitting between them. The CDR3 runs 15 residues. Germline lookup yields CDR1 LGHNA and CDR2 YNFKEQ. CDR3 DNA: TGTGCCAGCAGCGCAGATGGGCCAGTAAGTCAGCCCCAGCATTTT. This translates into CASSADGPVSQPQHF.

The chain carries TRBV18 and TRBJ2-7; D not certain. Trimming pared 3 bases from V and 5 bases from J, leaving 8 bases between. CDR3 length: 12 residues. The germline V gene has CDR1 KGHSH and CDR2 LQKENI. This CDR3 is CASSPFGHEQYF. DNA of the CDR3: TGTGCCAGCTCACCGTTTGGGCACGAGCAGTACTTC.

The chain has TRBV4-2 and TRBJ1-4; a weak D match, TRBD1 (6 bases). This CDR3 is 17 amino acids long. Germline V lookup: CDR1 LGHNA, CDR2 YNFKEQ. V lost 5 bases to trimming and J lost 1 base, with 17 bases between them. The CDR3 DNA sequence: TGTGCCAGCAGCAGGTGGGGGGCTTTAGGAACTAATGAAAAACTGTTTTTT. The encoded protein is CASSRWGALGTNEKLFF.

The CDR3 nucleotides read TGTGCCAGCAGCCCACCGGGGGGGTCGGAGCCCCAGCATTTT. Protein product: CASSPPGGSEPQHF. The V gene is TRBV28, the J gene TRBJ1-5, with D possibly TRBD1 on 5 matching bases. Germline V gives CDR1 MDHEN, CDR2 SYDVKM. The CDR3 loop spans 14 amino acids. Trimming took off 6 bases at V and 8 bases at J, with 17 bases between the two ends.

This chain links TRBV18 with TRBJ2-3, with D perhaps TRBD2 (5 bases). The CDR3 runs to 16 residues. The germline gives CDR1 KGHSH, CDR2 LQKENI. With 1 base removed from V and 3 bases from J, the gap between germline ends came to 14 bases. The CDR3 DNA reads as TGTGCCAGCTCACCACGGAAGGGAGAGGGAACAGATACGCAGTATTTT. It codes for CASSPRKGEGTDTQYF.

V gene TRBV19 combines with J gene TRBJ2-7; D gene ambiguous. This CDR3 spans 12 amino acids. V lost 9 bases and J lost 3, with 12 bases in between. Germline CDR1 reads LNHDA; CDR2 reads SQIVND (reference sequence). The CDR3 loop is CARTDENYEQYF. The CDR3 DNA sequence: TGTGCCAGGACGGACGAAAACTACGAGCAGTACTTC.

This clone came up once. The sample contains more than one DNA sequence encoding this CDR3. The genes are TRBV12-3 or TRBV12-4 and TRBJ1-5, with D unclear. Trimming removed 3 bases at V and 2 bases at J, with 5 bases between. The CDR3 consists of 13 residues. The CDR3 sequence: CASSFGGNQPQHF. For the CDR3, the DNA is TGTGCCAGCAGTTTCGGGGGCAATCAGCCCCAGCATTTT.

The table lists this clone with a count of one. The gene calls are TRBV9 and TRBJ2-1; TRBD1 aligns across 9 bases. J gave up 9 bases and V 4 bases, and 11 bases lay outside the gene matches. The germline V gene has CDR1 SGDLS and CDR2 YYNGEE. The CDR3 sequence is 15 residues long. The CDR3 loop reads CASSLGQGSGSEQFF. The CDR3 DNA reads TGTGCCAGCAGCTTAGGACAGGGGTCGGGCAGTGAGCAGTTCTTC. The variable domain in full, completed from reference TRBV9 and TRBJ2-1, reads DSGVTQTPKHLITATGQRVTLRCSPRSGDLSVYWYQQSLDQGLQFLIQYYNGEERAKGNILERFSAQQFPDLHSELNLSSLELGDSALYFCASSLGQGSGSEQFFGPGTRLTVL.

V and J are TRBV7-2 and TRBJ2-5; D is uncertain. This CDR3 is built from 11 residues. Trimming pared 5 bases from V and 2 bases from J, leaving 3 bases between. Germline CDR1 SGHTA, CDR2 FQGNSA. Written as DNA, the CDR3 is TGTGCCAGCAGCCGTCAAGAGACCCAGTACTTC. It specifies CASSRQETQYF.

The genes are TRBV6-6 and TRBJ2-7, with 10 bases identical to TRBD1. Germline assignment: CDR1 MNHNY and CDR2 SVGAGI (reference sequence). After removal of 7 bases from V and 3 bases from J, the junction contained 3 bases not matched to a gene. The CDR3 covers 13 residues. The CDR3 region is CASTGTGVYEQYF. In DNA form, the CDR3 reads TGTGCCAGCACCGGGACAGGGGTCTACGAGCAGTACTTC.

The chain combines TRBV27 with TRBJ1-6; D is ambiguous. This CDR3 comprises 15 residues. Trimming removed 2 bases at V and 14 bases at J, with 19 bases between. Per germline, CDR1 MNHEY and CDR2 SMNVEV (reference sequence). CDR3 region: CASSLARADLFTLHF. In DNA form, the CDR3 reads TGTGCCAGCAGTTTAGCCCGGGCGGACCTATTCACCCTCCACTTT.